A single sample is the source of the 25 T cell receptor beta chains below, sequenced in a study of molecular identifiers for immune sequencing clone quantification. TCRdb reprocessed the PCR reads via MiXCR and lists one record per CDR3 protein. Here the sample spans about 640,000 distinct CDR3 sequences, 15% to 20% being singletons. Sequences were obtained from naive CD8+ T cells from blood, with Jurkat cell RNA spiked in. Subset noted: FACS-sorted CD8+CD4-CCR7+CD45RA+ naive T cells. These TCRs come from a human donor in good health. Some libraries in this study had Jurkat cell RNA spiked in.

In its sample, this clonotype was seen a few times. This chain links TRBV4-1 with TRBJ2-7; D might be TRBD1 or TRBD2, each matching 5 bases. The CDR3 runs 16 residues. Trimming removed 2 bases from V and 5 bases from J, with 19 bases in between. Germline CDR1 reads MGHRA; CDR2 reads YSYEKL. The CDR3 loop is CASSQFQRDPQDEQYF. CDR3 nucleotides: TGCGCCAGCAGCCAATTTCAAAGGGACCCCCAGGACGAGCAGTACTTC.

This clonotype has a count of ten or more. The chain joins TRBV5-6 to TRBJ1-1; possible D gene TRBD1, 6 bases. This CDR3 has 15 residues. V dropped 5 bases and J dropped 1 base, with 15 bases sitting between them. In germline, CDR1 is SGHDT, CDR2 YYEEEE. The CDR3 DNA reads as TGTGCCAGCAGACCAAGGACAGAGACGAACACTGAAGCTTTCTTT. Protein: CASRPRTETNTEAFF.

On this clonotype: It may be a read error: a sequence one base away is much more abundant. The chain recombines TRBV19 with TRBJ2-7; D gene uncertain. V was cut by 3 bases and J by 7 bases, with 13 bases left in between. This CDR3 region has 13 residues. Germline values: CDR1 LNHDA, CDR2 SQIVND (reference sequence). The CDR3 DNA reads as TGTGCCAGTAGTATCTGGACCACGTTGGAGCAGTACTTC. It codes for CASSIWTTLEQYF.

Many counts were recorded for this clonotype. The chain has TRBV9 and TRBJ2-2; no clear D. There are 15 residues in the CDR3. The germline gives CDR1 SGDLS, CDR2 YYNGEE. V lost 0 bases to trimming and J lost 3 bases, with 9 bases between them. As DNA, the CDR3 is TGTGCCAGCAGCGTAGAAGGGATCGACACCGGGGAGCTGTTTTTT. Translated, it gives CASSVEGIDTGELFF.

Many counts were recorded for this clonotype. The J gene is TRBJ1-4, the V gene TRBV14, with unresolved D. Trimming cost V 4 bases and J 2 bases, with 14 bases left between them. This CDR3 contains 16 residues. The germline V gene encodes CDR1 SGHDN and CDR2 FVKESK. CDR3 in DNA: TGTGCCAGCAGCCGGACCCCCTCGGCCACTAATGAAAAACTGTTTTTT. Residues: CASSRTPSATNEKLFF.

This clonotype showed up many times. This chain joins TRBV5-1 and TRBJ2-7; D remains ambiguous. The CDR3 length is 12 residues. Germline V gene data show CDR1 as SGHRS and CDR2 as YFSETQ. The ends were cut back, 3 bases at V and 7 bases at J, with 11 bases in the middle. The DNA for the CDR3 is TGCGCCAGCAGCTCTCAGTCCGGAGAGCAGTACTTC. As protein: CASSSQSGEQYF.

At least ten counts were recorded for this clonotype. This sequence joins TRBV21-1 and TRBJ1-5; the D call in the table, TRBD1, was not verified against the DNA. TRBV21-1 is a pseudogene. The length of the CDR3 is 15 residues. CDR3 sequence (DNA): TGTGCCAGCAGCAGGACAGGGTTTGGCAATCAGCCCCAGCATTTT. It encodes CASSRTGFGNQPQHF.

This clonotype has ten or more counts. The chain combines TRBV20-1 with TRBJ1-6; possibly TRBD1 for D (5 bases). This CDR3 is 14 amino acids long. In germline, CDR1 is DFQATT, CDR2 SNEGSKA (reference sequence). Trimming removed 4 bases at V and 9 bases at J, with 16 bases between. In DNA form, the CDR3 reads TGCAGTGCTACGGGGGGGTCAGGTGGTTCACCCCTCCACTTT. Encoded protein: CSATGGSGGSPLHF.

This clonotype came up many times. V is TRBV6-1 and J is TRBJ2-7; tentatively, D is TRBD2 (7 bases). The CDR3 loop spans 12 amino acids. The V gene lost 1 base and the J gene lost 12 bases, with 13 bases spanning the gap. CDR1 and CDR2 from the germline V gene are MNHNS and SASEGT. The CDR3 protein is CASSEVGGLPYF. CDR3 in DNA: TGTGCCAGCAGTGAAGTCGGGGGGCTGCCGTACTTC.

At least ten counts were recorded for this clonotype. The chain combines TRBV11-2 with TRBJ1-1; D unclear. Trimming cost V 1 base and J 1 base, with 13 bases left between them. From germline, CDR1 is SGHAT and CDR2 FQNNGV. CDR3 size: 16 residues. The CDR3 is CASSLVRQAANTEAFF. In nucleotides, the CDR3 is TGTGCCAGCAGCTTAGTACGGCAGGCCGCGAACACTGAAGCTTTCTTT.

This clonotype was counted a single time. At one of its ends the junction is not consistent with the germline gene, which may arise from a read error. The genes are TRBV3-1 and TRBJ2-7, with D possibly TRBD2 on 6 matching bases. In germline, CDR1 is LGHDT, CDR2 YNNKEL (reference sequence). The CDR3 consists of 15 residues. CDR3: CASSHPGLSSYEQCF. The CDR3 DNA reads as TGTGCCAGCAGCCACCCGGGACTCAGCTCCTACGAGCAGTGCTTC.

This clonotype appeared many times. The V and J genes are TRBV2 and TRBJ1-1; weak D call: TRBD1 (5 bases). Trimming took off 5 bases at V and 0 bases at J, with 19 bases between the two ends. This CDR3 has 17 amino acids. Germline V CDR1 and CDR2: SNHLY, FYNNEI. CDR3 DNA sequence: TGTGCCAGCAGTTTGAGAGCGGGGGGAGCCGTGAACACTGAAGCTTTCTTT. Encoded protein: CASSLRAGGAVNTEAFF.

A note on this clonotype: One junction end does not reproduce the germline sequence, and a read error may be involved. The chain links TRBV15 to TRBJ1-5; 7 bases align to TRBD1. Looked up from germline, CDR1 is LNHNV and CDR2 is YYDKDF (reference sequence). The CDR3 contains 14 residues. The CDR3 protein is CATSGDRDNQPQHF. Here the CDR3 DNA reads TGTGCCACCAGCGGAGACAGGGACAATCAGCCCCAGCATTTT.

In this sample, this clonotype turned up many times. V and J are TRBV4-3 and TRBJ1-1, with 7 positions matching TRBD1. This CDR3 is built from 14 residues. V was clipped by 1 base and J by 5 bases; unmatched bases: 4. Per germline, CDR1 LGHNA and CDR2 YSLEER. CDR3 bases: TGCGCCAGCAGCCAAGTGGGCAGGGGGACTGAAGCTTTCTTT. Its protein is CASSQVGRGTEAFF.

A remark on this clonotype: A much more abundant neighbour one base away suggests this may be a read error. Without the conserved terminal phenylalanine or tryptophan, this CDR3 likely stems from a read error. The V and J genes are TRBV30 and TRBJ2-2; 10 nucleotides agree with TRBD1. The germline gives CDR1 GTSNPN, CDR2 SVGIG (reference sequence). This CDR3 spans 16 amino acids. J gave up 3 bases and V 1 base, and 5 bases lay outside the gene matches. CDR3 sequence (DNA): TGTGCCTGGAGTGGACAGGGGGCGCGGTACACCGGGGAGCTGTTTTGT. Translated: CAWSGQGARYTGELFC.

This clonotype was counted at least ten times. The chain uses TRBV20-1 and TRBJ2-7, with D maybe TRBD1 (6 bases). There are 15 residues in the CDR3. V was trimmed by 5 bases and J by 1 base, leaving 18 bases between them. Germline V CDR1 and CDR2: DFQATT, SNEGSKA (reference sequence). CDR3 sequence: CSAPSHRVASYEQYF. CDR3 nucleotide sequence: TGCAGTGCTCCATCCCACAGGGTCGCGTCCTACGAGCAGTACTTC.

Concerning this clonotype itself: A much larger clone lies one base from this, so it may be a read error. V usage is TRBV13 and J usage is TRBJ2-3; D tentatively reads TRBD1 or TRBD2 (6 bases each). From germline, CDR1 is PRHDT and CDR2 FYEKMQ (reference sequence). The CDR3 has 15 amino acids. The CDR3 sequence is CASSFVGGRTDTLYF. CDR3 nucleotide sequence: TGTGCCAGCAGCTTTGTTGGAGGGAGGACAGATACGCTGTATTTT.

This clonotype was seen ten or more times. This chain links TRBV20-1 with TRBJ2-1, with 10 bases fitting TRBD2. Germline CDR1 and CDR2: DFQATT and SNEGSKA (reference sequence). The ends lost 6 bases at V and 9 bases at J; junction bases unmatched: 11. CDR3 length: 14 amino acids. CDR3 sequence: CSARLPSGGTEQFF. CDR3 nucleotides: TGCAGTGCCAGACTCCCTAGCGGGGGTACTGAGCAGTTCTTC.

This clonotype was detected many times. This chain connects TRBV25-1 to TRBJ2-5; D is perhaps TRBD1 (5 bases). Germline V lookup: CDR1 MGHDK, CDR2 SYGVNS. V lost 6 bases and J 1 base, leaving 21 bases between the germline ends. This CDR3 comprises 17 residues. Written as DNA, the CDR3 is TGTGCCAGCAGCCCCTCCATTTACTTAGACAGCCAAGAGACCCAGTACTTC. It translates to CASSPSIYLDSQETQYF.

Note on this clonotype: This may arise from a read error, as a much more abundant clone is one base away. The genes are TRBV20-1 and TRBJ2-7; 7 bases match TRBD1. The CDR3 runs 13 residues. Germline CDR1 DFQATT, CDR2 SNEGSKA (reference sequence). The DNA of the CDR3 is TGCAGAGCTAGAACAGGGGACAACTACGAGCAGTACTTC. Translated: CRARTGDNYEQYF.

This clonotype has just one count. Sequence at one end of the junction differs from germline and may be a read error. The rearrangement joins TRBV10-1 to TRBJ2-7, with TRBD1 identical over 8 bases. This CDR3 is 16 amino acids long. The V gene's germline CDR1 is WNHNN and CDR2 SYGVQD (reference sequence). CDR3 protein: CTSGSIGQGVLDEQYF. For the CDR3, the DNA is TGCACCAGCGGATCCATCGGACAGGGTGTATTGGACGAGCAGTACTTC.

On this clonotype: A read error may explain this, as a much larger clone is one base away. Here the CDR3 reads CASSTLAGASERYF. The CDR3 DNA sequence: TGTGCCAGTAGTACGCTAGCGGGAGCGTCCGAGCGGTACTTC. V usage is TRBV19 and J usage is TRBJ2-7; TRBD2 matches at 10 bases. This CDR3 contains 14 residues. In germline, CDR1 is LNHDA, CDR2 SQIVND (reference sequence).

This clonotype was recorded at least ten times. The gene calls are TRBV5-4 and TRBJ1-2; no clear D gene. V was shortened by 1 base and J by 0 bases, with 7 bases between the two germline ends. The CDR3 covers 14 residues. The germline CDR1 and CDR2 sequences are SGHNT and YYREEE (reference sequence). The DNA of the CDR3 is TGTGCCAGCAGCTTGCTTCCCGCTAACTATGGCTACACCTTC. This sequence encodes CASSLLPANYGYTF. Based on the CDR3 plus reference TRBV5-4 and TRBJ1-2, the full variable domain is ETGVTQSPTHLIKTRGQQVTLRCSSQSGHNTVSWYQQALGQGPQFIFQYYREEENGRGNFPPRFSGLQFPNYSSELNVNALELDDSALYLCASSLLPANYGYTFGSGTRLTVV.

This clonotype appeared a few times. J is TRBJ2-3 and V is TRBV7-2; D not resolved. V was shortened by 4 bases and J by 3 bases, with 11 bases between the two germline ends. Germline CDR1 is SGHTA and CDR2 is FQGNSA. The CDR3 extends over 14 amino acids. CDR3 sequence reads: CASSSLLRTDTQYF. The CDR3 nucleotides read TGTGCCAGCAGCTCCCTGCTGAGGACAGATACGCAGTATTTT.

The rearrangement joins TRBV6-1 to TRBJ2-7, with D unclear. Trimming took 2 bases from V and 2 from J, leaving 10 bases between them. There are 14 residues in the CDR3. The V gene's germline CDR1 is MNHNS and CDR2 SASEGT. In nucleotides, the CDR3 is TGTGCCAGCAGTGAAATCGACGGCCCCTACGAGCAGTACTTC. This codes for CASSEIDGPYEQYF.